Following are 14 T cell receptor beta chains from one sample sequenced in a study of control samples from healthy donors and cancer patients. Assay: immunoSEQ multiplex PCR; the TCRdb copy retains only in-frame clones and omits some. The repertoire holds some 130,000 clones, with about nine tenths as singletons. Sequencing was carried out using blood. Every receptor here comes from a woman aged 45 to 65 in good health.

The V call is TRBV15, the J call TRBJ1-5, with D hard to call. Germline V gene lookup returns CDR1 LNHNV and CDR2 YYDKDF (reference sequence). V lost 0 bases, J lost 6 bases, and 12 bases lay in between. CDR3 size: 15 residues. The CDR3 spells CATSREGRALQPQHF. CDR3 nucleotides: TGTGCCACCAGCAGAGAAGGGAGGGCACTTCAGCCCCAGCATTTT. The full variable domain, in which reference TRBV15 and TRBJ1-5 provide the parts outside the CDR3, is DAMVIQNPRYQVTQFGKPVTLSCSQTLNHNVMYWYQQKSSQAPKLLFHYYDKDFNNEADTPDNFQSRRPNTSFCFLDIRSPGLGDTAMYLCATSREGRALQPQHFGDGTRLSIL.

The V call is TRBV5-5, the J call TRBJ2-7; a weak D match, TRBD1 (5 bases). Trimming took 3 bases from V and 3 from J, leaving 10 bases between them. This CDR3 is 13 amino acids long. The germline V gene has CDR1 SGHKS and CDR2 YYEKEE (reference sequence). This chain's CDR3 is CASSWWQGYEQYF. The CDR3 bases are TGTGCCAGCAGCTGGTGGCAGGGCTACGAGCAGTACTTC.

The chain has TRBV30 and TRBJ2-7; D gene unclear. CDR3 size: 11 residues. The V end lost 1 base, the J end lost 4 bases, and 5 bases lay between the germline ends. The germline V gene has CDR1 GTSNPN and CDR2 SVGIG (reference sequence). The CDR3 sequence: CAWSALYEQYF. DNA of the CDR3: TGTGCCTGGAGTGCACTATACGAGCAGTACTTC. The full variable domain, its missing parts supplied by reference TRBV30 and TRBJ2-7, is SQTIHQWPATLVQPVGSPLSLECTVEGTSNPNLYWYRQAAGRGLQLLFYSVGIGQISSEVPQNLSASRPQDRQFILSSKKLLLSDSGFYLCAWSALYEQYFGPGTRLTVT.

This sequence joins TRBV21-1 and TRBJ2-3; no check of the table's D call, TRBD1, against the DNA was made. TRBV21-1 is a listed pseudogene. The CDR3 has 16 residues. The CDR3 reads CASSRPQGGGQDTQYF. The CDR3 DNA is TGTGCCAGCAGCAGACCCCAAGGAGGGGGCCAAGATACGCAGTATTTT.

V usage is TRBV5-8 and J usage is TRBJ1-2; D is perhaps TRBD1 (6 bases). Germline CDR1 is SGHTS and CDR2 is YDEGEE. V gave up 4 bases and J gave up 5 bases, with 15 bases separating them. This CDR3 comprises 14 residues. The CDR3 region is CASSRGQQGYGYTF. CDR3 nucleotides: TGTGCCAGCAGCCGCGGCCAACAGGGTTATGGCTACACCTTC.

V is TRBV7-6 and J is TRBJ2-7; a possible D gene is TRBD1 (5 bases). This CDR3 is built from 14 residues. Trimming removed 1 base at V and 2 bases at J, with 9 bases between. The germline V gene encodes CDR1 SGHVS and CDR2 FNYEAQ. This chain's CDR3 is CASSLGTGPYEQYF. DNA for the CDR3: TGTGCCAGCAGCTTAGGCACAGGACCCTACGAGCAGTACTTC.

The chain couples TRBV28 to TRBJ1-1; D unresolved. CDR3 length: 12 amino acids. The V gene's germline CDR1 is MDHEN and CDR2 SYDVKM. Trimming took off 4 bases at V and 4 bases at J, with 7 bases between the two ends. CDR3 sequence: CASSWGSTEAFF. The DNA for the CDR3 is TGTGCCAGCAGTTGGGGTTCCACTGAAGCTTTCTTT.

The rearrangement uses TRBV5-4 and TRBJ2-1; 9 bases line up with TRBD2. Looked up from germline, CDR1 is SGHNT and CDR2 is YYREEE (reference sequence). Trimming took 7 bases from V and 4 from J; bases not matched to a gene: 12. This CDR3 region has 16 residues. The chain's CDR3 is CASGRRIAGAYNEQFF. CDR3 in DNA: TGTGCCAGCGGCCGACGAATAGCGGGAGCATACAATGAGCAGTTCTTC.

In its sample, this clone was seen once. The V call is TRBV11-2, the J call TRBJ2-1, with 11 positions matching TRBD2. The CDR3 is made up of 16 amino acids. Germline V CDR1 and CDR2: SGHAT, FQNNGV. The J segment lost 4 bases and the V segment lost 5 bases, leaving 7 bases of the junction unmatched. The CDR3 coding sequence is TGTGCCAGCAGCACGGGACTAGCGGCAAATTACAATGAGCAGTTCTTC. Its translation: CASSTGLAANYNEQFF.

This chain uses TRBV28 with TRBJ1-1, with D unclear. Germline lookup yields CDR1 MDHEN and CDR2 SYDVKM. With 6 bases removed from V and 3 bases from J, the gap between germline ends came to 2 bases. CDR3 length: 10 amino acids. Here the CDR3 reads CASRDTEAFF. Written as DNA, the CDR3 is TGTGCCAGCAGGGACACTGAAGCTTTCTTT.

The chain uses TRBV30 and TRBJ2-3; 8 nucleotides match TRBD2. The CDR3 spans 17 residues. V lost 0 bases to trimming and J lost 0 bases; unmatched junction nucleotides: 8. Looked up from germline, CDR1 is GTSNPN and CDR2 is SVGIG (reference sequence). The CDR3 coding sequence is TGTGCCTGGAGTGTACTGATCGGCGGGAGGAGCACAGATACGCAGTATTTT. The encoded protein is CAWSVLIGGRSTDTQYF. Combining the CDR3 with reference TRBV30 and TRBJ2-3 gives the whole variable domain SQTIHQWPATLVQPVGSPLSLECTVEGTSNPNLYWYRQAAGRGLQLLFYSVGIGQISSEVPQNLSASRPQDRQFILSSKKLLLSDSGFYLCAWSVLIGGRSTDTQYFGPGTRLTVL.

To note about this clone: One end of the junction fails to match germline, which may point to a read error. This chain uses TRBV6-4 with TRBJ2-7; 8 nucleotides align to TRBD1. This CDR3 has 14 amino acids. Germline CDR1 reads MRHNA; CDR2 reads SNTAGT. The CDR3 protein is CASSSGQDTLGQYF. The CDR3 DNA reads TGTGCTAGCAGTTCGGGACAGGACACCCTAGGGCAGTACTTC.

J is TRBJ2-3 and V is TRBV19; D could derive from TRBD1 or TRBD2 (6 bases each). This CDR3 region has 17 residues. V was shortened by 1 base and J by 3 bases, with 17 bases between the two germline ends. The V gene's germline CDR1 is LNHDA and CDR2 SQIVND (reference sequence). The CDR3 DNA follows: TGTGCCAGTAGTATAGGGGGGGCCATCAGTGGAACAGATACGCAGTATTTT. This translates into CASSIGGAISGTDTQYF.

The genes are TRBV7-8 and TRBJ2-7; D is uncertain. The CDR3 is 13 amino acids. Germline V CDR1 and CDR2: SGHVS, FQNEAQ. The V end was cut by 1 base, the J end by 8 bases, with 12 bases between. The CDR3 DNA follows: TGTGCCAGCAGCTTAGGAGGTACGACAAAGCAGTACTTC. It specifies CASSLGGTTKQYF.